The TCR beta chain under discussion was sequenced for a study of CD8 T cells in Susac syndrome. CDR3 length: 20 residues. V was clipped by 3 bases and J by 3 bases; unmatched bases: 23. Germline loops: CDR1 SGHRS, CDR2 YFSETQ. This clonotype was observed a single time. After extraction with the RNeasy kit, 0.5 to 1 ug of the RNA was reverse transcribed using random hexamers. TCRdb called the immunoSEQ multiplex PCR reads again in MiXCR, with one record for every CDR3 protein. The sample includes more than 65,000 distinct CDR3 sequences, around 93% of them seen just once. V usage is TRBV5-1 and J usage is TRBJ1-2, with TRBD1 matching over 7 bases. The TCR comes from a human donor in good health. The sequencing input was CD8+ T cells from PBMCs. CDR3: CASSSGDRDYSTKSHYGYTF. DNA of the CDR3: TGCGCCAGCAGCTCCGGGGACAGAGACTACTCAACAAAATCTCACTATGGCTACACCTTC. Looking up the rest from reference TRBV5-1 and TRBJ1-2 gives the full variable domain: KAGVTQTPRYLIKTRGQQVTLSCSPISGHRSVSWYQQTPGQGLQFLFEYFSETQRNKGNFPGRFSGRQFSNSRSEMNVSTLELGDSALYLCASSSGDRDYSTKSHYGYTFGSGTRLTVV.